This TCR beta chain comes out of a study of cytomegalovirus exposure and HLA in healthy donors. Germline V gene data show CDR1 as LNHDA and CDR2 as SQIVND (reference sequence). V lost 6 bases and J lost 2; bases outside the gene matches: 5. The length of the CDR3 is 14 residues. PCR was performed using 60 Vbeta and 13 Jbeta primers. Assay used: immunoSEQ multiplex PCR; TCRdb lists only in-frame clones, some missing. The table includes 95,000 to 110,000 clones, less than 85% detected once. Only a few counts were recorded for this clone. The V gene is TRBV19, the J gene TRBJ1-1; 8 nucleotides align to TRBD1. Sequences were obtained from PBMCs. This sequence originates from a woman aged 40 to 50 in good health and CMV-seropositive. CDR3: CASSPGQGNTEAFF. The CDR3 nucleotides read TGTGCCAGTAGCCCTGGACAGGGTAACACTGAAGCTTTCTTT.